These T cell receptor beta chains were read from a single sample in a study of blood T cell repertoires in COVID-19. Libraries were prepared by immunoSEQ multiplex PCR; TCRdb keeps only in-frame clonotypes and omits some of them. Of 70,000 or so clones listed, roughly 90% were seen once; the top ten hold 1.4% to 1.5%. Source material: peripheral blood. These receptor sequences come from a man aged 50-59 years with acute or convalescent COVID-19. Both conserved end residues are part of each CDR3. A D gene is named only where the DNA matches it firmly.

CDR3 protein	D gene	J gene	V gene
CASSYGQPSSGNTIYF	.	TRBJ1-3	TRBV6-5
CASSLDGYGGGNTIYF	.	TRBJ1-3	TRBV5-4
CACRGLVEKLFF	TRBD1	TRBJ1-4	TRBV6-5
CSARTYNEQFF	.	TRBJ2-1	TRBV20-1
CASSPLSGGSYNEQFF	TRBD2	TRBJ2-1	TRBV5-6
CASSRQENTGELFF	.	TRBJ2-2	TRBV4-3
CASSQEVTGWNEQYF	.	TRBJ2-7	TRBV3-1/TRBV3-2
CASSRLRGNSYEQYF	.	TRBJ2-7	TRBV7-2
CASSLSGRRGYTF	.	TRBJ1-2	TRBV12-3/TRBV12-4
CASSLRDRSFSGNTIYF	TRBD1	TRBJ1-3	TRBV3-1/TRBV3-2
CASSLGQGRTGELFF	TRBD1	TRBJ2-2	TRBV7-3
CASSLWGGSTDTQYF	TRBD2	TRBJ2-3	TRBV5-6
CAWSVVETGELFF	.	TRBJ2-2	TRBV30
CASSLGGGGYTF	.	TRBJ1-2	TRBV28
CASSLGGTQETQYF	.	TRBJ2-5	TRBV7-2
CASSKSGTSGRSNEQFF	TRBD2	TRBJ2-1	TRBV5-8
CASSQGRATNTGELFF	.	TRBJ2-2	TRBV3-1/TRBV3-2
CASSEYEGRIVYEQYF	.	TRBJ2-7	TRBV6-1
CASSRTNSSPQHF	.	TRBJ1-5	TRBV28
CASSKDRNTEAFF	.	TRBJ1-1	TRBV5-8
CASSSRLAGKYNEQFF	TRBD2	TRBJ2-1	TRBV4-1
CASSLGGLSANSPLHF	.	TRBJ1-6	TRBV7-2
CASSVGGVSGNTIYF	.	TRBJ1-3	TRBV9
CASSNHPGSAYNEQFF	.	TRBJ2-1	TRBV10-2